This TCR beta chain emerged from a study of radiation and T cells in renal cell carcinoma. The ends were cut back, 7 bases at V and 7 bases at J, with 16 bases in the middle. This CDR3 comprises 14 residues. The germline V gene has CDR1 MNHEY and CDR2 SMNVEV (reference sequence). About this clone: The antigen is not known.

Sample treatment: 15 Gy SBRT to primary tumor, nephrectomy 4 weeks later. Nephrectomy followed 15 Gy stereotactic body radiation by 4 weeks. General observations from the study: Compared with controls, irradiated tumors had more, larger dominant CDR3 motifs. Top tumor clonotypes rose in blood 2 weeks post-radiation, then contracted.

Profiled with immunoSEQ multiplex PCR; TCRdb holds only in-frame clones, not every one. Of under 20,000 clones in the sample, 64% were seen once. The material sequenced was tumor tissue, taken from a patient whose treatment included radiotherapy and nephrectomy. This chain links TRBV27 with TRBJ1-4; TRBD1 is a possible D gene (6 bases). The receptor comes from a woman between 65 and 79 years old with renal cell carcinoma. This chain's CDR3 is CASKSGQSSEKLFF. CDR3 coding DNA: TGTGCCAGCAAGTCTGGACAGAGTAGTGAAAAACTGTTTTTT.